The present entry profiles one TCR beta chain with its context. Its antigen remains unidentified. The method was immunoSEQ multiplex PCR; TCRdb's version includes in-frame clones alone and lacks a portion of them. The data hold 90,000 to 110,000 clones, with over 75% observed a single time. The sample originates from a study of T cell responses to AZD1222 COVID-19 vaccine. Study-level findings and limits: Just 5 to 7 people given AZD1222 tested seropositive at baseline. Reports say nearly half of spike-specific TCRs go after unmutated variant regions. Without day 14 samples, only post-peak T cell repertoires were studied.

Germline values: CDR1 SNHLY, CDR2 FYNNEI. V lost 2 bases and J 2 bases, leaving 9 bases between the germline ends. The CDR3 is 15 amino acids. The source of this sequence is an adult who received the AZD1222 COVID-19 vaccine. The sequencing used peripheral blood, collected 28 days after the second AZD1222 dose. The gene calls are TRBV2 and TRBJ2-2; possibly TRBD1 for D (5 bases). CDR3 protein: CASSENRPNTGELFF. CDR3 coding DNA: TGTGCCAGCAGTGAAAACAGGCCAAACACCGGGGAGCTGTTTTTT.